Each of the 13 T cell receptor beta chains below was sequenced from the same sample in a study of OX40 agonist ivuxolimab in advanced cancers. Sequencing used immunoSEQ multiplex PCR; TCRdb keeps in-frame clones, though not all of them. Of more than 100,000 clones detected, about nine tenths appear once; the ten largest clones hold 1.1%. The sample here was CD4+ or CD8+ T cells sorted from blood, taken in a trial of the OX40 agonist ivuxolimab. The receptors were sampled from an adult with an advanced solid tumor such as melanoma, head and neck, liver or kidney cancer.

This clone was recorded once. The rearrangement uses TRBV2 and TRBJ1-4; D is unresolved. The CDR3 covers 17 residues. Trimming pared 4 bases from V and 12 bases from J, leaving 27 bases between. CDR1 and CDR2 (germline): SNHLY, FYNNEI. The CDR3 protein is CASSGSVNRRVPKELFF. The CDR3 DNA is TGTGCCAGCAGTGGAAGTGTAAACCGGCGAGTTCCGAAGGAACTGTTTTTT.

This chain joins TRBV10-1 and TRBJ2-2, with no clear D. V lost 6 bases and J lost 1, with 9 bases in between. This CDR3 has 14 residues. Per germline, CDR1 WNHNN and CDR2 SYGVQD (reference sequence). CDR3 nucleotide sequence: TGCGCCAGCAGCGAATACAGGAACACCGGGGAGCTGTTTTTT. Translation: CASSEYRNTGELFF.

DNA for the CDR3: TGTGCCAGCAGCCCATCATTCGGGCGCTACGAGCAGTACTTC. Translation: CASSPSFGRYEQYF. The V call is TRBV7-9, the J call TRBJ2-5; D call uncertain. The DNA end lines up better with TRBJ2-7; the J call may be wrong. The CDR3 runs 14 residues. The V gene's germline CDR1 is SEHNR and CDR2 FQNEAQ (reference sequence).

The chain couples TRBV29-1 to TRBJ1-2; perhaps TRBD1 as D (6 bases). The germline V and J ends were trimmed by 8 bases and 5 bases, with 18 bases remaining between them. The CDR3 spans 13 residues. Germline CDR1 and CDR2: SQVTM and ANQGSEA. CDR3 sequence: CSSGGGSSYGYTF. CDR3 DNA: TGCAGCTCCGGGGGCGGATCGTCGTATGGCTACACCTTC.

V is TRBV5-8 and J is TRBJ2-3, with TRBD2 matching over 7 bases. V was pared by 5 bases and J by 3 bases, with 9 bases of the junction left unmatched. Germline V CDR1 and CDR2: SGHTS, YDEGEE. The length of the CDR3 is 15 residues. The CDR3 here is CASSLRLAETDTQYF. The CDR3 DNA is TGTGCCAGCAGTCTTAGGCTAGCGGAGACAGATACGCAGTATTTT.

This sequence joins TRBV25-1 and TRBJ2-3, with D uncertain. Trimming removed 6 bases from V and 4 bases from J, with 11 bases in between. The CDR3 loop spans 13 amino acids. Germline CDR1 and CDR2: MGHDK and SYGVNS. CDR3 region: CASSARMADTQYF. The CDR3 bases are TGTGCCAGCAGCGCCAGGATGGCAGATACGCAGTATTTT.

This sequence joins TRBV28 and TRBJ1-5; the match to TRBD1 covers 9 bases. Germline V gene sequence: CDR1 MDHEN, CDR2 SYDVKM. The CDR3 extends over 15 amino acids. V shed 6 bases, J shed 6 bases, and the junction held 9 bases outside the gene matches. CDR3 coding DNA: TGTGCCAGCAGATGGACAGGGGATAGTATTCAGCCCCAGCATTTT. Protein: CASRWTGDSIQPQHF. The full variable domain, in which reference TRBV28 and TRBJ1-5 provide the parts outside the CDR3, is DVKVTQSSRYLVKRTGEKVFLECVQDMDHENMFWYRQDPGLGLRLIYFSYDVKMKEKGDIPEGYSVSREKKERFSLILESASTNQTSMYLCASRWTGDSIQPQHFGDGTRLSIL.

The gene calls are TRBV6-1 and TRBJ2-7; possible D gene TRBD2, 5 bases. The CDR3 is made up of 13 amino acids. The V and J ends lost 3 bases and 3 bases respectively, with 9 bases between them. Germline V lookup: CDR1 MNHNS, CDR2 SASEGT. The DNA for the CDR3 is TGTGCCAGCAGTGATAGAGGGCTCTACGAGCAGTACTTC. It is translated as CASSDRGLYEQYF.

The CDR3 DNA reads TGTGCCAGCAGCTCTCTTAGGACATACTCCTACAATGAGCAGTTCTTC. As protein: CASSSLRTYSYNEQFF. The chain links TRBV7-9 to TRBJ2-1; possible D gene TRBD1, 5 bases. The V end lost 4 bases, the J end lost 0 bases, and 13 bases lay between the germline ends. The CDR3 sequence is 16 residues long. Germline values: CDR1 SEHNR, CDR2 FQNEAQ (reference sequence).

J is TRBJ1-5 and V is TRBV6-1; unclear D gene. The CDR3 covers 14 residues. Germline-derived CDR1 and CDR2 are MNHNS and SASEGT. Trimming cost V 4 bases and J 0 bases, with 7 bases left between them. CDR3 DNA sequence: TGTGCCAGCAGTGGGGGAGTTAGCAATCAGCCCCAGCATTTT. Residues: CASSGGVSNQPQHF.

The chain has TRBV7-9 and TRBJ2-7; no clear D gene. This CDR3 has 13 amino acids. V lost 5 bases and J 3 bases, leaving 11 bases between the germline ends. Germline-derived CDR1 and CDR2 are SEHNR and FQNEAQ (reference sequence). The CDR3 bases are TGTGCCAGCAGCCATGGACGGATCTACGAGCAGTACTTC. Its protein product is CASSHGRIYEQYF.

The chain is built from TRBV19 and TRBJ1-1; no clear D. The V end was cut by 5 bases, the J end by 7 bases, with 17 bases between. Germline V gives CDR1 LNHDA, CDR2 SQIVND (reference sequence). This CDR3 has 14 amino acids. The CDR3 protein is CASSVTENSFEAFF. In nucleotides, the CDR3 is TGTGCCAGTAGTGTCACAGAAAACTCATTTGAAGCTTTCTTT.

The chain is built from TRBV7-2 and TRBJ2-5; possibly TRBD2 for D (5 bases). Germline V gene sequence: CDR1 SGHTA, CDR2 FQGNSA. The CDR3 is made up of 14 amino acids. Trimming removed 1 base at V and 4 bases at J, with 10 bases between. Written as DNA, the CDR3 is TGTGCCAGCAGCTTAGTCGCTAGCCGAGAGACCCAGTACTTC. This gives the protein CASSLVASRETQYF.